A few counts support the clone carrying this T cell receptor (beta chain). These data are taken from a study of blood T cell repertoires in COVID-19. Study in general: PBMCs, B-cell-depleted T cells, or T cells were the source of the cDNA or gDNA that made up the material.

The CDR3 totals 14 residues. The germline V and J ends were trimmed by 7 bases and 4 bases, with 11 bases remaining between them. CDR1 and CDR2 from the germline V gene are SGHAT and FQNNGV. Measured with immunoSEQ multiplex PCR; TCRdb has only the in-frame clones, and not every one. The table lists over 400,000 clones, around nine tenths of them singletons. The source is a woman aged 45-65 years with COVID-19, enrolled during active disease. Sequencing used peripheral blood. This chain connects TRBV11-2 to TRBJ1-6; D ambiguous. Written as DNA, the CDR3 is TGTGCCAGCAAAAAGGAAGCGTATAATTCACCCCTCCACTTT. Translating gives CASKKEAYNSPLHF.